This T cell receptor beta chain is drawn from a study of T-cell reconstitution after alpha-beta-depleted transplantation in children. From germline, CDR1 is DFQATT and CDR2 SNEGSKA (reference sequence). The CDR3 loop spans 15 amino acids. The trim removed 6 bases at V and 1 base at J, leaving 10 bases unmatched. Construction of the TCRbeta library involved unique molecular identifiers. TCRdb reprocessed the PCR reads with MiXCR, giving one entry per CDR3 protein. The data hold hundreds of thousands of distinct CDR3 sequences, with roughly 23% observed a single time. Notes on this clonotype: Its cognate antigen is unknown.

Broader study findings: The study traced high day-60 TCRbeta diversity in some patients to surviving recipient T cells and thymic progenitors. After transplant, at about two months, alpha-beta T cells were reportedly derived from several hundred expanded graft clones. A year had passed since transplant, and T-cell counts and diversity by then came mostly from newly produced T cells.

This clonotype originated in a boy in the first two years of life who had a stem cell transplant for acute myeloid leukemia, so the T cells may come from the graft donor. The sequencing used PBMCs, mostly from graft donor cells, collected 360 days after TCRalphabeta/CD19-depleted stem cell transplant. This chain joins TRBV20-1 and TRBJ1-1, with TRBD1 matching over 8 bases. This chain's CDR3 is CSAPWQGATNTEAFF. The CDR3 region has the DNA TGCAGTGCCCCGTGGCAGGGGGCCACGAACACTGAAGCTTTCTTT.